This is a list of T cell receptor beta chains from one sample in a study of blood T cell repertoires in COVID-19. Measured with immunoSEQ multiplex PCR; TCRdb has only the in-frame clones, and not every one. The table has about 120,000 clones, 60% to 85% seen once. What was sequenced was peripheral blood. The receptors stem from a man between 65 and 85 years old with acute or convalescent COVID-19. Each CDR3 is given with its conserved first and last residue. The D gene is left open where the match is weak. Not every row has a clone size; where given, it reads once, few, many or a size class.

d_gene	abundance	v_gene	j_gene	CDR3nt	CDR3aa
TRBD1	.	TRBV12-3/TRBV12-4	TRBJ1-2	TGTGCCAGCAGCAGGGGGCGCGACTATGGCTACACCTTC	CASSRGRDYGYTF
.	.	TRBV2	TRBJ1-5	TGTGCCAGCAGTGATGATCGGACACAGCCCCAGCATTTT	CASSDDRTQPQHF
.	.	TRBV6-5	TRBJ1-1	TGTGCCAGTGACGAATGGGCCCCAAAGGCGCCCGCTTTCTTT	CASDEWAPKAPAFF
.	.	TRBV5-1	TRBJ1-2	TGCGCCAGCAGCTTGGCGTCTGTAGGCGACTCCCTCTTCTATGGCTACACCTTC	CASSLASVGDSLFYGYTF
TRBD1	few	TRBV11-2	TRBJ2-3	TGTGCCAGCAGCCCGCGGACAGGGAAAGATACGCAGTATTTT	CASSPRTGKDTQYF
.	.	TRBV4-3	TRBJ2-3	TGCGCCAGCAGCCAAGATATGGGCGGGGCCAGCACAGATACGCAGTATTTT	CASSQDMGGASTDTQYF
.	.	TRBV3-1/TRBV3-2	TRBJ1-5	TGTGCCAGCAGCCAAGATAATAGCAATCAGCCCCAGCATTTT	CASSQDNSNQPQHF
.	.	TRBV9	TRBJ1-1	TGTGCCAGCAGCGTTGGCATGAACACTGAAGCTTTCTTT	CASSVGMNTEAFF
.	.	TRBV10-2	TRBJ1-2	TGCGCCAGCAGCCCATCGGACTATGGCTACACCTTC	CASSPSDYGYTF
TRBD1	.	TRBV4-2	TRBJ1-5	TGTGCCAGCAGCCAAGACCACAGGGGGACCTCTAGCAATCAGCCCCAGCATTTT	CASSQDHRGTSSNQPQHF
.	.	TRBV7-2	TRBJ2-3	TGTGCCAGCAGCCACGCGGGTGCCCGACCAGATACGCAGTATTTT	CASSHAGARPDTQYF
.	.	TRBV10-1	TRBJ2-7	TGCGCCAGCAGTGAACCTGGGGTGGGGCTGAGGTACGAGCAGTACTTC	CASSEPGVGLRYEQYF
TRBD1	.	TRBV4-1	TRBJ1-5	TGCGCCAGCAGCCAAGGGATACAGGGGGTCAATCAGCCCCAGCATTTT	CASSQGIQGVNQPQHF
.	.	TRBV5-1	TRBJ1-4	TGCGCCAGCAGGCCGCCGTGGGGGGATAATGAAAAACTGTTTTTT	CASRPPWGDNEKLFF
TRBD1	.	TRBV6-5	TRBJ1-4	TGTGCCAGCAGTTTCGGACAGGGTCTTGAAAAACTGTTTTTT	CASSFGQGLEKLFF
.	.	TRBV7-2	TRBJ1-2	TGTGCCAGCAGCTTAATGGTGGGGGGGCAGGGGTATGGCTACACCTTC	CASSLMVGGQGYGYTF
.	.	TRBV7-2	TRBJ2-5	TGTGCCAGCAGCACCACTAGCAGTCAAGAGACCCAGTACTTC	CASSTTSSQETQYF
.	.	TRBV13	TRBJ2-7	TGTGCCAGCAGCTTAGGACAGTTTAGCTCCTACGAGCAGTACTTC	CASSLGQFSSYEQYF
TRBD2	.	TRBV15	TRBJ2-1	TGTGCCACCAGCCGGCGGGGGTCAGACTACAATGAGCAGTTCTTC	CATSRRGSDYNEQFF
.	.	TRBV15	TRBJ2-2	TGTGCCACCAGCAGAGCTATAGGGACTGCTTCCGGGGAGCTGTTTTTT	CATSRAIGTASGELFF
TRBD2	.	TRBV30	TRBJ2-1	TGTGCCTGGAATTCGGGGGGAAGCTCCTACAATGAGCAGTTCTTC	CAWNSGGSSYNEQFF
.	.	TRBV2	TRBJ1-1	TGTGCCAGCCCGTCGGGGGGGCACACTGAAGCTTTCTTT	CASPSGGHTEAFF
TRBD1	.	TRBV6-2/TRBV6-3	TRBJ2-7	TGTGCCAGCAGTTACCGGGACAGGGGGTCAAACGAGCAGTACTTC	CASSYRDRGSNEQYF
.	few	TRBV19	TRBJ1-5	TGTGCCAGTTGCCCGGCCTCGGGGGTATATCAGCCCCAGCATTTT	CASCPASGVYQPQHF
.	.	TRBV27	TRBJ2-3	TGTGCCAGTGGAGGAGACCTTGGAGATACGCAGTATTTT	CASGGDLGDTQYF
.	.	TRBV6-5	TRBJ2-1	TGTGCCAGCAGTTCGGGTGGTGAGCAGTTCTTC	CASSSGGEQFF
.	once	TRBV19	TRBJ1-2	TGTGCCAGTAGTATTTCAGGACAAGCTAACTATGGCTACACCTTC	CASSISGQANYGYTF
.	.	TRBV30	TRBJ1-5	TGTGCCTGGAGTGTCGGGGGGGCTTATAGCAATCAGCCCCAGCATTTT	CAWSVGGAYSNQPQHF
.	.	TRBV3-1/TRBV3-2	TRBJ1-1	TGTGCCAGCAGCAACCGGGGAGGGAGCACTGAAGCTTTCTTT	CASSNRGGSTEAFF
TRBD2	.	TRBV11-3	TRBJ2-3	TGTGCCAGCAGCTTCTCAGCGGGGACCACAGATACGCAGTATTTT	CASSFSAGTTDTQYF
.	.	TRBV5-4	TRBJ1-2	TGTGCCAGCAGCTTGCGGGGGGCGCGAGGCTACACCTTC	CASSLRGARGYTF
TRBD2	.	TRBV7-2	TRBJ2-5	TGTGCCAGCAGCTTAGGCAGCGGGGGGGCCAGGGAGACCCAGTACTTC	CASSLGSGGARETQYF
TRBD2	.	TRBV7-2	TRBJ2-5	TGTGCCAGCAGTTATCAGCGGGGGGGCGGGGAGACCCAGTACTTC	CASSYQRGGGETQYF
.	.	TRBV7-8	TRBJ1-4	TGTGCCAGCAGCTTAGCGGGATCGGGGACTAATGAAAAACTGTTTTTT	CASSLAGSGTNEKLFF
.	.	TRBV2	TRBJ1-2	TGTGCCAGCATTCTACAGGGTACCAGCTATGGCTACACCTTC	CASILQGTSYGYTF
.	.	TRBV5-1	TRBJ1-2	TGCGCCAGCAGCCAGGGACACCGGGCAACGGATGGCTACACCTTC	CASSQGHRATDGYTF
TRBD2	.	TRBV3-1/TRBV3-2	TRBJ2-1	TGTGCCAGCAGCTCCGGGACTACGACCTACAATGAGCAGTTCTTC	CASSSGTTTYNEQFF
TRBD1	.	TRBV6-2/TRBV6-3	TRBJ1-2	TGTGCCAGCAGTAGGGGACAGGGGAACTATGGCTACACCTTC	CASSRGQGNYGYTF
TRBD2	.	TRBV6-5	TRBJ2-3	TGTGCCAGCAGTTACTCGATAGCGGGTACGCCCTATTTT	CASSYSIAGTPYF
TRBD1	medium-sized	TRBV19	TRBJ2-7	TGTGCCAGTAGTACGAGGACCGGGACAGATTACGAGCAGTACTTC	CASSTRTGTDYEQYF